This is a list of T cell receptor beta chains from one sample in a study of cytomegalovirus exposure and HLA in healthy donors. Generated by immunoSEQ multiplex PCR, the TCRdb table keeps only in-frame clones and is missing some. In the table there are 150,000 to 180,000 clones, roughly 84% of which are singletons. Sequenced: PBMCs. These receptor sequences come from a human donor in good health. Each CDR3 is given with its conserved first and last residue. Each record gives: V gene, CDR3 protein.

TRBV5-5,CASSGRLAGGGNEQFF
TRBV5-1,CASSLTVGTGELFF
TRBV19,CASNRGHNEQFF
TRBV19,CASSTGGTAGGEQYF
TRBV18,CASSPLFEQYF
TRBV6-4,CASTQSRLAGNYEQYF
TRBV29-1,CSAGSGGLTDTQYF
TRBV7-2,CASSLSGGGYEQFF
TRBV19,CASGRDRQYSNQPQHF
TRBV16,CASSSSSYRGNNYGYTF
TRBV6-4,CASSDSLAGDDEQFF
TRBV27,CASSWTGDNTEAFF
TRBV15,CATSRSGTGGIDTQYF
TRBV6-5,CASGPTDRERTF
TRBV28,CASKSGQGASRNQPQHF